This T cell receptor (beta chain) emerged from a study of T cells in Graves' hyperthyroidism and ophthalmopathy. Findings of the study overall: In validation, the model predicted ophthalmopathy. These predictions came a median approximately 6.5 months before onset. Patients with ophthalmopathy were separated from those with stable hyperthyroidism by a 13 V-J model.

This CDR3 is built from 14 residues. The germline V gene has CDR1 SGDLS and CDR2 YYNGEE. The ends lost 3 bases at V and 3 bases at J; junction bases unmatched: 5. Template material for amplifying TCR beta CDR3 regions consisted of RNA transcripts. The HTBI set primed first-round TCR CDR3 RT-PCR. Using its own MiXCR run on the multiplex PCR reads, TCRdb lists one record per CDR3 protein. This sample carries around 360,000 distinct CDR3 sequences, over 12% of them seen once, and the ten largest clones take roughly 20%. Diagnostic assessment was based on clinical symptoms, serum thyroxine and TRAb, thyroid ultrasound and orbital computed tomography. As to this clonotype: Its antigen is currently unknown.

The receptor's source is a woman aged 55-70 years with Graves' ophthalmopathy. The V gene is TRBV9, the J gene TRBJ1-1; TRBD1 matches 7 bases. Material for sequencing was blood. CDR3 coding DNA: TGTGCCAGCAGCGGGGAGGGGGCCTACACTGAAGCTTTCTTT. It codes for CASSGEGAYTEAFF.